This T cell receptor beta chain comes out of a study of T cell responses to AZD1222 COVID-19 vaccine. Overall study results and limits: Donors were mostly white British, more females; clonal diversity possibly underestimated. Only a handful of AZD1222 recipients were seropositive at baseline. Without day 14 samples, only post-peak T cell repertoires were studied.

Sequencing was performed with immunoSEQ multiplex PCR; in TCRdb, only in-frame clones are kept and a portion is missing. Of some 110,000 clones listed, 86% are singletons. Looked up from germline, CDR1 is WNHNN and CDR2 is SYGVQD (reference sequence). The CDR3 is made up of 18 amino acids. The trim removed 3 bases at V and 3 bases at J, leaving 16 bases unmatched. As to this clone: Its antigen is undetermined.

Second doses were pooled across both intervals (about 4 or about 12 weeks). Sequenced here: peripheral blood, sampled 28 days after the second AZD1222 dose. The chain is built from TRBV10-1 and TRBJ2-5, with 7 nucleotides matching TRBD1. The source is an adult who received the AZD1222 COVID-19 vaccine. The CDR3 nucleotides are TGCGCCAGCAGTGAACGGGACAGCCGGCCCCAACTAAAAGAGACCCAGTACTTC. Translating gives CASSERDSRPQLKETQYF.